This TCR beta chain derives from a study of response to subunit inactivated influenza vaccine. Whole-study results and caveats: T cells newly recruited by each seasonal influenza vaccination are few, the authors suggested.

Via MiXCR, TCRdb re-called the RT-PCR reads, giving one row per CDR3 protein. The top ten hold under 13% of the sample, which has some 180,000 distinct CDR3 sequences, approximately 9.2% seen once. Trimming shortened V by 1 base and J by 2 bases, and 6 bases separated the two germline ends. The CDR3 covers 13 residues. Per the germline V gene, CDR1 is SGHRS and CDR2 is YFSETQ. This clonotype was found many times. Antigen specificity is unknown. This clonotype originated in a middle-aged man who received an inactivated influenza vaccine. This chain connects TRBV5-1 to TRBJ2-5; unclear D gene. Here the sequenced sample was non-naive T cells sorted from PBMCs, taken on the day of vaccination. The CDR3 nucleotides are TGCGCCAGCAGCTTGAACGGGCAAGAGACCCAGTACTTC. As protein: CASSLNGQETQYF.